The 23 T cell receptor beta chains presented below share a single source sample, sequenced in a study of tumor and adjacent non-tumor tissue in lung cancer. The library came from three nested PCR rounds adapted from ARM-PCR protocols. TCRdb analysed the multiplex PCR reads with MiXCR anew, one entry per CDR3 protein. The sample has some 73,000 distinct CDR3 sequences, around 80% seen once; the top ten hold approximately 51%. RNA was extracted from bulk tissue without any cell sorting. More than 3 cm separated this lung sample from the edge of the tumor. The sample was distant non-tumor lung tissue. The origin of the receptors is a man aged 55 to 69 with non-small cell lung cancer.

As to this clonotype: No conserved phenylalanine or tryptophan ends this CDR3, so it is likely a read error. The J gene is TRBJ2-3, the V gene TRBV20-1, with 7 bases matching TRBD2. The ends lost 7 bases at V and 4 bases at J; junction bases unmatched: 11. This CDR3 comprises 14 residues. Germline V CDR1 and CDR2: DFQATT, SNEGSKA (reference sequence). This chain's CDR3 is CSVSDIRGADTQYS. The CDR3 nucleotides read TGCAGTGTCTCGGACATCCGGGGGGCAGATACGCAGTATTCT.

This clonotype was seen at least ten times. The V and J genes are TRBV20-1 and TRBJ2-5, with 8 bases lining up with TRBD1. Germline values: CDR1 DFQATT, CDR2 SNEGSKA (reference sequence). V lost 0 bases, J lost 4 bases, and 7 bases stayed unmatched. The CDR3 spans 15 residues. For the CDR3, the DNA is TGCAGTGCTAGAGATTTGCAGGGGGCGGGAGAGACCCAGTACTTC. Residues: CSARDLQGAGETQYF.

Worth noting for this clonotype: Since no conserved phenylalanine or tryptophan closes the CDR3, a read error is the likely cause. V gene TRBV11-3 combines with J gene TRBJ2-5; a possible D gene is TRBD2 (5 bases). V was cut by 3 bases and J by 11 bases, with 16 bases left in between. The CDR3 spans 13 residues. Per germline, CDR1 SGHNT and CDR2 YENEEA. This CDR3 is CASSFTGEEIQYI. CDR3 nucleotide sequence: TGTGCCAGCAGCTTTACCGGGGAAGAGATTCAGTACATC.

The sample holds a few counts of this clonotype. This may stem from a read error, because a much larger clone lies one nucleotide away. The chain carries TRBV20-1 and TRBJ1-3, with a tentative D call TRBD1 (6 bases). The CDR3 has 14 residues. Germline V gene data show CDR1 as DFQATT and CDR2 as SNEGSKA (reference sequence). The CDR3 DNA sequence: TGCAGTGCCCCGGTGGGGGGCAAAGGAAACGCCATATATTTT. Its translation: CSAPVGGKGNAIYF.

This clonotype occurred many times. The chain links TRBV6-1 to TRBJ2-3, with D uncertain. Per germline, CDR1 MNHNS and CDR2 SASEGT. V lost 6 bases to trimming and J lost 0 bases, with 16 bases between them. This CDR3 has 16 amino acids. CDR3 nucleotide sequence: TGTGCCAGCAGGCCGGACGCCGTACCTAGCACAGATACGCAGTATTTT. This gives the protein CASRPDAVPSTDTQYF.

About this clonotype itself: One junction end disagrees with the germline gene, perhaps due to a read error. The rearrangement links TRBV4-3 to TRBJ2-1, with D hard to call. CDR3 length: 14 residues. Germline V gene sequence: CDR1 LGHNA, CDR2 YSLEER. The CDR3 sequence: CASSQDLGNNKQFF. In nucleotides, the CDR3 is TGCGCCAGCAGCCAAGATTTAGGGAACAATAAGCAATTCTTC.

This clonotype was counted once. Lacking the conserved final phenylalanine or tryptophan, this CDR3 likely reflects a read error. The chain has TRBV4-2 and TRBJ2-5; unclear D gene. The V end was cut by 2 bases, the J end by 1 base, with 11 bases between. The V gene's germline CDR1 is LGHNA and CDR2 YNFKEQ. The CDR3 loop spans 15 amino acids. The CDR3 loop reads CASSQYISFQETQYV. In DNA, the CDR3 is TGTGCCAGCAGCCAATATATATCCTTCCAAGAGACCCAGTACGTC.

As for this clonotype: An end of the junction differs from the germline gene, which may be a read error. This rearrangement joins TRBV28 to TRBJ2-7, with D maybe TRBD2 (5 bases). CDR1 is MDHEN and CDR2 is SYDVKM in the germline V gene. This CDR3 contains 11 residues. The CDR3 region is CASSLGLSRAF. Here the CDR3 DNA reads TGTGCCAGCAGTTTAGGACTTTCGAGGGCCTTC.

At least ten counts were recorded for this clonotype. The J gene is TRBJ2-5, the V gene TRBV12-3 or TRBV12-4; perhaps TRBD1 as D (6 bases). The CDR3 has 16 amino acids. V was trimmed by 5 bases and J by 1 base, leaving 17 bases between them. This CDR3 reads CASSPWAGARQETQYF. The CDR3 DNA follows: TGTGCCAGCAGTCCTTGGGCAGGGGCCCGCCAAGAGACCCAGTACTTC.

Turning to this clonotype: One junction end disagrees with the germline gene, perhaps due to a read error. J is TRBJ1-1 and V is TRBV6-1; D remains unclear. This CDR3 is 14 amino acids long. In germline, CDR1 is MNHNS, CDR2 SASEGT. The CDR3 loop reads CASRPEHLNTETFF. CDR3 in DNA: TGTGCCAGCAGGCCGGAACATCTAAACACTGAAACTTTCTTT.

The chain employs TRBV11-2 and TRBJ2-6; 11 bases map to TRBD2. The CDR3 consists of 18 residues. Germline CDR1 reads SGHAT; CDR2 reads FQNNGV. Trimming cost V 9 bases and J 0 bases; bases outside gene matches: 10. The CDR3 loop is CARSATSGGASGANVLTF. CDR3 nucleotides: TGTGCCAGAAGTGCAACTAGCGGGGGAGCCTCTGGGGCCAACGTCCTGACTTTC.

This clonotype was seen a few times. This clone may be a read error of a much larger clone one base away. This sequence joins TRBV12-3 or TRBV12-4 and TRBJ2-1; possibly TRBD2 for D (6 bases). This CDR3 is 18 amino acids long. CDR3 sequence: CASSPWWDSGSSYNKQFF. CDR3 sequence (DNA): TGTGCCAGCAGCCCCTGGTGGGATAGCGGATCCTCCTACAATAAGCAGTTCTTC.

Worth noting for this clonotype: The CDR3 does not end in the conserved phenylalanine or tryptophan, so this is likely a read error. V is TRBV20-1 and J is TRBJ1-2, with D possibly being TRBD1 (6 bases). Trimming took 0 bases from V and 3 from J, leaving 14 bases between them. Germline V gives CDR1 DFQATT, CDR2 SNEGSKA (reference sequence). The CDR3 covers 15 residues. The CDR3 sequence is CSAREGARTYYGYTL. CDR3 sequence (DNA): TGCAGTGCTAGAGAGGGGGCTAGGACCTACTATGGCTACACCTTA.

With regard to this clonotype: Germline is not matched at one junction end, which may reflect a read error. The chain is built from TRBV6-5 and TRBJ2-3, with D hard to call. The CDR3 covers 12 residues. Per germline, CDR1 MNHEY and CDR2 SVGAGI. The CDR3 region has the DNA TGTGCTAGCAGTGCAGGCTCAGATACGCAGTATTTT. Its translation: CASSAGSDTQYF.

As to this clonotype: The conserved phenylalanine or tryptophan normally closing the CDR3 is absent here, so this likely arose from a read error. This chain links TRBV4-2 with TRBJ2-2; the match to TRBD2 covers 12 bases. Trimming took 0 bases from V and 1 from J; bases not matched to a gene: 3. The CDR3 is 18 residues long. Looked up from germline, CDR1 is LGHNA and CDR2 is YNFKEQ. The chain's CDR3 is CASSQETSGSVNTGELFC. CDR3 nucleotide sequence: TGTGCCAGCAGCCAAGAGACTAGCGGGAGTGTGAACACCGGGGAGCTGTTTTGT.

The genes are TRBV24-1 and TRBJ1-2; D may be TRBD1 (5 bases). Trimming cost V 4 bases and J 0 bases, with 11 bases left between them. The CDR3 extends over 15 amino acids. Germline V lookup: CDR1 KGHDR, CDR2 SFDVKD. CDR3 bases: TGTGCCACCAGTGACCGGGGCAGAGCTAACTATGGCTACACCTTC. This sequence encodes CATSDRGRANYGYTF.

In the case of this clonotype: The CDR3 carries no conserved terminal phenylalanine or tryptophan, so it likely arises from a read error. The chain combines TRBV6-6 with TRBJ1-1; D remains ambiguous. Germline V gene data show CDR1 as MNHNY and CDR2 as SVGAGI (reference sequence). This CDR3 region has 12 residues. In DNA, the CDR3 is TGTACCAGCAGTTACGGGAAGGCTGAAGCTTTCCTT. Translating gives CTSSYGKAEAFL.

Details on this clonotype: This clone may be a read error of a much larger clone one base away. The chain joins TRBV28 to TRBJ1-4; perhaps TRBD1 as D (6 bases). The CDR3 runs 16 residues. Germline V CDR1 and CDR2: MDHEN, SYDVKM. The CDR3 is CASGLWLGGPNEKLFF. In DNA, the CDR3 is TGTGCCAGCGGTTTATGGTTAGGGGGACCTAATGAAAAACTGTTTTTT.

To note about this clonotype: An end of the junction does not agree with germline; a read error may underlie this. The V call is TRBV12-3 or TRBV12-4, the J call TRBJ2-3, with D unresolved. The CDR3 runs 13 residues. CDR3 nucleotide sequence: TGTGTCAGCACCCCCATTAGCATAGATACGGAGTATTTT. Translated: CVSTPISIDTEYF.

Note on this clonotype: This CDR3 fails to terminate in the conserved phenylalanine or tryptophan, so it likely reflects a read error. The rearrangement joins TRBV28 to TRBJ1-2; weak D call: TRBD1 (6 bases). The V end lost 3 bases, the J end lost 4 bases, and 12 bases lay between the germline ends. This CDR3 comprises 14 residues. From germline, CDR1 is MDHEN and CDR2 SYDVKM. In DNA form, the CDR3 reads TGTGCCAGCAGTTTTGCAGGGGCTGGCTATGGCTACACCTTA. Its protein product is CASSFAGAGYGYTL.

This clonotype was counted only a few times. The gene calls are TRBV19 and TRBJ2-1, with 10 bases fitting TRBD2. The germline gives CDR1 LNHDA, CDR2 SQIVND (reference sequence). The CDR3 loop spans 15 amino acids. V dropped 6 bases and J dropped 3; count of bases not matched to a gene: 5. The CDR3 coding sequence is TGTGCCAGTAGGGTAGGACTAGCGGACTACAATGAGCAGTTCTTC. This encodes CASRVGLADYNEQFF.

Points on this clonotype: A read error may account for a junction end that differs from germline. V is TRBV4-2 and J is TRBJ2-5; D is perhaps TRBD2 (7 bases). CDR1 and CDR2 from the germline V gene are LGHNA and YNFKEQ. The CDR3 is made up of 15 amino acids. The CDR3 bases are TGTGCCAGCAGCCAATTAGTGGGGGGGCAAGAGACTCAGTACTTC. This translates into CASSQLVGGQETQYF.

The genes are TRBV7-2 and TRBJ1-2; 8 bases are shared with TRBD1. CDR1 is SGHTA, CDR2 FQGNSA, per germline. After removal of 5 bases from V and 4 bases from J, the junction contained 9 bases not matched to a gene. This CDR3 spans 15 amino acids. The CDR3 DNA is TGTGCCAGCAGCGCCCAGACAGGGGCGGGCTATGGCTACACCTTC. Translated: CASSAQTGAGYGYTF.